The clone carrying this TCR beta chain was seen at least ten times. Its antigen is undetermined. The sample is drawn from a study of human T cells and chemical hapten exposure. The V and J ends lost 5 bases and 1 base respectively, with 8 bases between them. The CDR3 covers 13 residues. Germline CDR1 is DFQATT and CDR2 is SNEGSKA (reference sequence). Separate cDNA molecules received unique molecular identifiers, which the library attached to them. Original methodology: Sample TCR counts, which ranged from about 20,000 to 690,600, had a median of roughly 96,000. TCRdb recomputed calls from the RACE reads with MiXCR, one row per CDR3 protein. These V and J calls derive from TCRdb rather than the authors' analysis. The table records tens of thousands of distinct CDR3 sequences, roughly 10% of them present only once. Described time point: patch test 2, 6 weeks after DPC sensitization. The treatment: therapeutic diphenylcyclopropenone sensitization with weekly scalp DPC.

Study results and limitations: Relative to controls, expanded TCRs formed significantly more large CDR3 similarity clusters.

The chain employs TRBV20-1 and TRBJ2-2; D gene unclear. The material was whole blood, obtained in connection with sensitization to the hapten diphenylcyclopropenone (DPC). This sequence originates from a woman aged 25-40 years with alopecia areata. Some clones in this sample may be carry-over from other donors' samples. CDR3 loop: CSASALNTGELFF. The CDR3 DNA sequence: TGCAGTGCTTCAGCCTTGAACACCGGGGAGCTGTTTTTT.